The rows below give T cell receptor beta chains drawn from one sample of a study of blood T cell repertoires in COVID-19. This table comes from immunoSEQ multiplex PCR, and its TCRdb copy is limited to in-frame clones, with some not included. The sample lists roughly 200,000 clones, 90% occurring once. Sequencing was performed on peripheral blood. These receptors were obtained from a man aged 50-59 years with acute or convalescent COVID-19. Both conserved end residues are part of each CDR3. D genes are given only for firm matches. The listing skips clone size in some rows; elsewhere it reads once, few, many or a size class.

v_gene	j_gene	d_gene	abundance	CDR3nt	CDR3aa
TRBV10-3	TRBJ2-3	-	-	TGTGCCATCAGTGGCGGGGGCGGGAGCCCAGATACGCAGTATTTT	CAISGGGGSPDTQYF
TRBV9	TRBJ1-2	-	-	TGTGCCAGCAGCGCCGGGTCTCGGGGGGGTGATACGGGCTACACCTTC	CASSAGSRGGDTGYTF
TRBV11-1	TRBJ2-3	TRBD2	-	TGTGCCAGCAGCTTGACCCTAGCGGGAGGGGGAGATACGCAGTATTTT	CASSLTLAGGGDTQYF
TRBV12-5	TRBJ2-2	-	once	TGTGCTAGTGGTTCGGGAGACACCGGGGAGCTGTTTTTT	CASGSGDTGELFF
TRBV7-9	TRBJ2-3	-	-	TGTGCCAGCAGCCCAAACAGGGCGGCGGACACAGATACGCAGTATTTT	CASSPNRAADTDTQYF
TRBV28	TRBJ2-5	-	-	TGTGCCAGCAGTTTCGCCTCGGGAGGGGGCGTAGAGACCCAGTACTTC	CASSFASGGGVETQYF
TRBV4-2	TRBJ2-7	TRBD2	-	TGTGCCAGCAGCCAAGAAGCGGGACTAGCGGACTCCTACGAGCAGTACTTC	CASSQEAGLADSYEQYF
TRBV28	TRBJ1-3	TRBD1	-	TGTGCCAGCAGGGGACAGAGCTCTGGAAACACCATATATTTT	CASRGQSSGNTIYF
TRBV2	TRBJ2-5	-	-	TGTGCCAGCAGTGTTCTTATGCTACAAGAGACCCAGTACTTC	CASSVLMLQETQYF
TRBV7-8	TRBJ2-3	-	-	TGTGCCAGCAGCCACCGGGGACTGGATACGCAGTATTTT	CASSHRGLDTQYF
TRBV5-4	TRBJ2-4	-	-	TGTGCCAGCAGCAGCTGGGGTGCACCGAAACAAGGGGACATTCAGTACTTC	CASSSWGAPKQGDIQYF
TRBV10-2	TRBJ1-6	-	-	TGCGCCAGCAGTGACCTCCAGGGCCCTAGCTCCTATAATTCACCCCTCCACTTT	CASSDLQGPSSYNSPLHF
TRBV9	TRBJ2-5	TRBD2	-	TGTGCCAGCAGCGCCGGGACTAGTGCGCAAGAGACCCAGTACTTC	CASSAGTSAQETQYF
TRBV4-1	TRBJ2-1	-	-	TGCGCCAGCAGCCCTTTCGGGTCTCCCTACAATGAGCAGTTCTTC	CASSPFGSPYNEQFF
TRBV27	TRBJ1-6	-	-	TGTGCCAGCAGTGCAAACTGGAGACCGAGTAGTCAGGGTTCACCCCTCCACTTT	CASSANWRPSSQGSPLHF
TRBV19	TRBJ1-2	TRBD1	-	TGTGCCAGTAGTATCACAGGGGAGTTTGATGGCTACACCTTC	CASSITGEFDGYTF
TRBV30	TRBJ1-1	-	-	TGTGCCTCGACGACAGTGAACACTGAAGCTTTCTTT	CASTTVNTEAFF
TRBV4-1	TRBJ1-4	-	once	TGCGCCAGCAGCCAAGCGTCGCAGAACAGGGCCCTCGAAAAACTGTTTTTT	CASSQASQNRALEKLFF
TRBV15	TRBJ2-1	TRBD2	-	TGTGCCACCAGCAGAGATCGCACTAGCGGGGGAAACAATGAGCAGTTCTTC	CATSRDRTSGGNNEQFF
TRBV29-1	TRBJ1-2	-	-	TGCAGCGTTGAAGCAGGGGCATTTTATGGCTACACCTTC	CSVEAGAFYGYTF
TRBV29-1	TRBJ2-7	TRBD1	-	TGCAGCGTTGCCGGGACAGGGGGTAGCGGTTACTACGAGCAGTACTTC	CSVAGTGGSGYYEQYF
TRBV4-2	TRBJ2-7	-	-	TGTGCCAGCAGCCAAGCCGGGCCCGCGGGCTACGAGCAGTACTTC	CASSQAGPAGYEQYF
TRBV2	TRBJ2-1	TRBD2	-	TGTGCCAGCCTTCAAAGTAGCGGGAGAGACAATGAGCAGTTCTTC	CASLQSSGRDNEQFF
TRBV30	TRBJ1-1	-	-	TGTGCCTGGAGTGCTTTCACAGGAACTGAAGCTTTCTTT	CAWSAFTGTEAFF
TRBV14	TRBJ2-1	TRBD1	-	TGTGCCAGCAGTACCGGAGGGGACAGGGTATCGTATGAGCAGTTCTTC	CASSTGGDRVSYEQFF
TRBV4-1	TRBJ2-1	TRBD1	-	TGCGCCAGCAGCCAACGTACAGGGGGCAATGAGCAGTTCTTC	CASSQRTGGNEQFF
TRBV6-6	TRBJ2-3	TRBD2	-	TGTGCCAGCAGCCGCCGCGGGGGGGCGAGCACAGATACGCAGTATTTT	CASSRRGGASTDTQYF
TRBV30	TRBJ1-5	-	-	TGTGCCTGGAACATTAACAATCAGCCCCAGCATTTT	CAWNINNQPQHF
TRBV4-2	TRBJ1-1	-	-	TGTGCCAGCAGCCAAGATCCCCCCAGAGGCGGAATTAACACTGAAGCTTTCTTT	CASSQDPPRGGINTEAFF
TRBV19	TRBJ1-5	-	-	TGTGCCAGTACGCGACAGATTGATCAGCCCCAGCATTTT	CASTRQIDQPQHF
TRBV7-9	TRBJ2-2	-	-	TGTGCCAGCAGCTTAGAACGGGTCGCTACCGGGGAGCTGTTTTTT	CASSLERVATGELFF
TRBV10-3	TRBJ2-7	-	-	TGTGCCATCAGTGAGTCTCCAGGGGCCAACGAGCAGTACTTC	CAISESPGANEQYF
TRBV3-1/TRBV3-2	TRBJ1-1	-	-	TGTGCCAGCAGCCCCTGGAGTCAAGCCACTGAAGCTTTCTTT	CASSPWSQATEAFF
TRBV9	TRBJ2-1	-	once	TGTGCCAGCGGATTAGGGGGTGTTACCTACAATGAGCAGTTCTTC	CASGLGGVTYNEQFF
TRBV5-1	TRBJ2-5	-	once	TGCGCCAGCAGCTCCGGACCGGGGGAGACCCAGTACTTC	CASSSGPGETQYF
TRBV4-2	TRBJ1-1	-	-	TGTGCCAGCAGCCAAGGCCAGGGGCAGGCTGAAGCTTTCTTT	CASSQGQGQAEAFF
TRBV28	TRBJ2-2	-	-	TGTGCCAGCAGGCCCTCGAGGGGGGGCACCGGGGAGCTGTTTTTT	CASRPSRGGTGELFF
TRBV12-3/TRBV12-4	TRBJ1-1	-	-	TGTGCCAGCAGTTTATCAGGGGACACTGAAGCTTTCTTT	CASSLSGDTEAFF
TRBV6-5	TRBJ1-2	-	-	TGTGCCAGCAGCCAAACAGGGTTGGGCTATGGCTACACCTTC	CASSQTGLGYGYTF
TRBV6-5	TRBJ1-2	-	-	TGTGCCAGCACTCGAACAGGATATTATGGCTACACCTTC	CASTRTGYYGYTF
TRBV3-1/TRBV3-2	TRBJ2-2	TRBD1	-	TGTGCCAGCAGCCAAATGGGACAGGGGGCGGCCGGGGAGCTGTTTTTT	CASSQMGQGAAGELFF
TRBV19	TRBJ2-3	-	-	TGTGCCAGTAGTATCCCCAGGGTCACAGATACGCAGTATTTT	CASSIPRVTDTQYF
TRBV7-6	TRBJ1-3	-	once	TGTGCCAGCAGCTTGACAGCCTCTGGAAACACCATATATTTT	CASSLTASGNTIYF
TRBV7-2	TRBJ2-7	-	-	TGTGCCAGCAGCATCTCGCTTTTCAGGAACGAGCAGTACTTC	CASSISLFRNEQYF
TRBV14	TRBJ1-4	-	-	TGTGCCAGCAGCCAAGTCCAAGCACCGCGGGGAGAAAAACTGTTTTTT	CASSQVQAPRGEKLFF
TRBV5-4	TRBJ1-4	-	-	TGTGCCAGCAGCCCATACGGGTTCGGTGAAAAACTGTTTTTT	CASSPYGFGEKLFF
TRBV7-8	TRBJ2-5	TRBD2	-	TGTGCCAGCAGCTTAGGGCTAGCGGGGGGCAGGGCCCAGTACTTC	CASSLGLAGGRAQYF
TRBV30	TRBJ1-2	-	-	TGTGCCTGGAGTCGAGCCCTACAAGGGACATCAGACCCGACTAACTATGGCTACACCTTC	CAWSRALQGTSDPTNYGYTF
TRBV29-1	TRBJ2-5	-	-	TGCAGCGTTGAAATTTTGGGAGCCGAGACCCAGTACTTC	CSVEILGAETQYF